This T cell receptor beta chain was documented in a study of OX40 agonist ivuxolimab in advanced cancers. Turning to the study itself: The study enrolled dose-escalation patients with hepatocellular carcinoma, melanoma, renal cell or head and neck cancer. Participants, 82.7% male, averaged approximately 56 years of age, ranging from about 20 to 79.

Method: immunoSEQ multiplex PCR; TCRdb's copy keeps in-frame clones and lacks some. The sample lists about 61,000 clones; about 87% were seen once. Study results and limitations: On average, CD8+ T cells showed a greater number of expanded clones than CD4+.

Germline-derived CDR1 and CDR2 are KGHSH and LQKENI. This CDR3 spans 16 amino acids. V was clipped by 3 bases and J by 0 bases, with 12 bases between them. With regard to this clone: The antigen remains undetermined.

The source was CD4+ or CD8+ T cells sorted from blood, collected in a trial of the OX40 agonist ivuxolimab. This sequence joins TRBV18 and TRBJ1-3; tentatively, D is TRBD1 (6 bases). The origin of this receptor is an adult with an advanced solid tumor such as melanoma, head and neck, liver or kidney cancer. CDR3 region: CASSPSMGASGNTIYF. Here the CDR3 DNA reads TGTGCCAGCTCACCCTCTATGGGGGCCTCTGGAAACACCATATATTTT.